The rows below give T cell receptor beta chains drawn from one sample of a study of OX40 agonist ivuxolimab in advanced cancers. Measured with immunoSEQ multiplex PCR; TCRdb has only the in-frame clones, and not every one. The sample has about 100,000 clones, 91% seen once. Source: CD4+ or CD8+ T cells sorted from blood, taken in a trial of the OX40 agonist ivuxolimab. All receptors derive from an adult with an advanced solid tumor such as melanoma, head and neck, liver or kidney cancer. Both conserved end residues are part of each CDR3. A D gene is named only where the DNA matches it firmly. The size entry is marked missing in some rows and otherwise reads once, few, many or a size class.

CDR3 DNA	CDR3 protein	CDR3 length	V gene	J gene	clone size	D gene
TGTGCCAGCAACGCAGGGGACACCTACAATGAGCAGTTCTTC	CASNAGDTYNEQFF	14	TRBV6-1	TRBJ2-1	.	.
TGTGCCAGCGGACGGGGACGGATAATATCTGGGGCCAACGTCCTGACTTTC	CASGRGRIISGANVLTF	17	TRBV9	TRBJ2-6	.	.
TGTGCCAGCAGTTCCAGAGGTAGCACAGATACGCAGTATTTT	CASSSRGSTDTQYF	14	TRBV27	TRBJ2-3	few	.
TGTGCCAGCCAATTTTCGGAGGGAGGATATGGCTACACCTTC	CASQFSEGGYGYTF	14	TRBV2	TRBJ1-2	.	.
TGTGCCAGCAGCCAAGACTCGGGCGGAGGACAAGAAAAACTGTTTTTT	CASSQDSGGGQEKLFF	16	TRBV4-2	TRBJ1-4	once	.
TGTGCCAGCAGCTTAGGACAGAACACTGAAGCTTTCTTT	CASSLGQNTEAFF	13	TRBV7-8	TRBJ1-1	.	.
TGTGCCAGCAGCTTAGATCCAAGGACGGACGAGGGAAACACCATATATTTT	CASSLDPRTDEGNTIYF	17	TRBV11-2	TRBJ1-3	.	.
TGTGCCAGCACCCCAGGGGCTAACTATGGCTACACCTTC	CASTPGANYGYTF	13	TRBV6-5	TRBJ1-2	.	.
TGCAGTGCCAGAATGGTAGAGACCCAGTACTTC	CSARMVETQYF	11	TRBV20-1	TRBJ2-5	.	.
TGTGCCAGCAGTTACTTGGGGGGTACCGGGGAGCTGTTTTTT	CASSYLGGTGELFF	14	TRBV6-6	TRBJ2-2	.	.
TGTGCCAGCAGCCAAGAACCAGGACAGGGAAGAGAGACCCAGTACTTC	CASSQEPGQGRETQYF	16	TRBV4-2	TRBJ2-5	.	TRBD1
TGTGCCAGCAGCTTAAGGCGGCGGGAGACCCAGTACTTC	CASSLRRRETQYF	13	TRBV11-2	TRBJ2-5	.	.
TGTGCCAGCAGTTCCCTAGCGGGAGGCTCCTACAATGAGCAGTTCTTC	CASSSLAGGSYNEQFF	16	TRBV28	TRBJ2-1	.	TRBD2
TGTGCCAGCAGCTTAGCAGCTCCGATGGGCGAGCAGTACTTC	CASSLAAPMGEQYF	14	TRBV7-2	TRBJ2-7	.	.
TGTGCCAGCAGCGTAGGTGACGGTTTCAATCAGCCCCAGCATTTT	CASSVGDGFNQPQHF	15	TRBV9	TRBJ1-5	.	.
TGCGCCAGCAGTGACGTCAGATTCACCGGGGAGCTGTTTTTT	CASSDVRFTGELFF	14	TRBV10-2	TRBJ2-2	.	.
TGTGCCAGCAGCTTAGATACCGGAGATACGCAGTATTTT	CASSLDTGDTQYF	13	TRBV11-2	TRBJ2-3	.	.
TGTGCCAGCAGTCGACAGGGGGCATCTGGAGGCTACACCTTC	CASSRQGASGGYTF	14	TRBV5-6	TRBJ1-2	.	TRBD1
TGCAGCGTTGAAAACAGGGGTCAGCCCCAGCATTTT	CSVENRGQPQHF	12	TRBV29-1	TRBJ1-5	.	TRBD1
TGCGCCAGCAGCTTAGGGTCTAGCGAAAACATTCAGTACTTC	CASSLGSSENIQYF	14	TRBV5-1	TRBJ2-4	.	.
TGTGCCAGCTCACCTCGGGGGGCGGCTGGGGCCAACGTCCTGACTTTC	CASSPRGAAGANVLTF	16	TRBV18	TRBJ2-6	.	.
TGTGCCAGCCAATTGGCGGGAGGGTCCGGGGAGCTGTTTTTT	CASQLAGGSGELFF	14	TRBV28	TRBJ2-2	.	TRBD2
TGCGCCAGCAGCGCGGAGGGGGCTACTGAAGCTTTCTTT	CASSAEGATEAFF	13	TRBV5-1	TRBJ1-1	once	TRBD1
TGTGCCAGCAGGCCGGGACAGAGCAATCAGCCCCAGCATTTT	CASRPGQSNQPQHF	14	TRBV7-2	TRBJ1-5	.	TRBD1
TGTGCCAGCAGTGAACACGGACAGGGGGCTGATGGCTACACCTTC	CASSEHGQGADGYTF	15	TRBV6-1	TRBJ1-2	.	TRBD1
TGTGCCAGCAGCTTGCAGGGTTATGGAAACACCATATATTTT	CASSLQGYGNTIYF	14	TRBV5-6	TRBJ1-3	.	.
TGTGCCAGCAGCTTAACCCTCACGGGACTAGCGAACACCGGGGAGCTGTTTTTT	CASSLTLTGLANTGELFF	18	TRBV7-3	TRBJ2-2	.	TRBD2
TGTGCCAGCAGCTTAGATCTGTTCCTCTCTGGAAACACCATATATTTT	CASSLDLFLSGNTIYF	16	TRBV7-9	TRBJ1-3	.	.
TGTGCCAGCAGCTCCGGGACAGGGGATGAAAAACTGTTTTTT	CASSSGTGDEKLFF	14	TRBV28	TRBJ1-4	once	TRBD1
TGTGCCAGCAGTCCCCTACAGGGTGGCTATGGCTACACCTTC	CASSPLQGGYGYTF	14	TRBV27	TRBJ1-2	few	.
TGTGCCAGCTCACTGCTAAGCGGGCCCACCGGGGAGCTGTTTTTT	CASSLLSGPTGELFF	15	TRBV18	TRBJ2-2	.	.
TGTGCCAGCAGCTTAGGTCGGCTAGCGGGAGACGGGGAGCTGTTTTTT	CASSLGRLAGDGELFF	16	TRBV7-9	TRBJ2-2	.	TRBD2
TGTGCCAGTAGTCGTCCCGGGACAGCGAACACTGAAGCTTTCTTT	CASSRPGTANTEAFF	15	TRBV19	TRBJ1-1	.	TRBD1
TGTGCCAGCAGCCTAGAGAGCGGGAGGGTTTCATACGAGCAGTACTTC	CASSLESGRVSYEQYF	16	TRBV7-2	TRBJ2-7	.	TRBD2
TGTGCCAGCAGCCGATTCACTACCTACGAGCAGTACTTC	CASSRFTTYEQYF	13	TRBV5-6	TRBJ2-7	.	.
TGTGCCAGCAGCTTATTCCCGGGAGGGGGTAATGAGCAGTTCTTC	CASSLFPGGGNEQFF	15	TRBV14	TRBJ2-1	.	TRBD2
TGTGCCAGCAGTGAAGGCCCGGACAGAACAGCTTTCTTT	CASSEGPDRTAFF	13	TRBV2	TRBJ1-1	.	.
TGTGCCTGGAGTGTGGATAGCGGGAGAACGGGGGAGCTGTTTTTT	CAWSVDSGRTGELFF	15	TRBV30	TRBJ2-2	.	TRBD2
TGTGCCAGCTCAAGACTAGCGGCTAACACCGGGGAGCTGTTTTTT	CASSRLAANTGELFF	15	TRBV18	TRBJ2-2	once	TRBD2
TGTGCCAGCAGCTTATATTACTCTGGAAACACCATATATTTT	CASSLYYSGNTIYF	14	TRBV7-2	TRBJ1-3	.	.
TGTGCCAGCAGTTTATCCTTTAGCGGGAGCCCCACAGATACGCAGTATTTT	CASSLSFSGSPTDTQYF	17	TRBV27	TRBJ2-3	.	TRBD2
TGTGCCAGCAGCTCACAGACAGGGGGAAAGACTGAAGCTTTCTTT	CASSSQTGGKTEAFF	15	TRBV7-9	TRBJ1-1	few	TRBD1
TGTGCCAGCAGCTTTTGGAACACTGAAGCTTTCTTT	CASSFWNTEAFF	12	TRBV5-4	TRBJ1-1	.	.
TGCGCCAGCAGCTTGGAAGGGAGATCCTACGAGCAGTACTTC	CASSLEGRSYEQYF	14	TRBV5-1	TRBJ2-7	.	.
TGTGCCAGCGGGGGGAGCGGGAGGGCCATGAATGAGCAGTTCTTC	CASGGSGRAMNEQFF	15	TRBV19	TRBJ2-1	.	TRBD2
TGTGCCAGCAGCCAAATTCCCGTGGCGGAGACCCAGTACTTC	CASSQIPVAETQYF	14	TRBV7-2	TRBJ2-5	once	.
TGTGCCAGCAGTTCAGCGACAGGGAACACTGAAGCTTTCTTT	CASSSATGNTEAFF	14	TRBV6-5	TRBJ1-1	.	.
TGTGCCAGCAGTTTCGCTAGCGGGTTTCAGACCCAGTACTTC	CASSFASGFQTQYF	14	TRBV28	TRBJ2-5	.	TRBD2
TGTGCCAGCAGTTTATCCTCCCCTAGTATCTACGAGCAGTACTTC	CASSLSSPSIYEQYF	15	TRBV27	TRBJ2-7	.	.
TGTGCCAGCAGCAATACAGGTACTGAAGCTTTCTTT	CASSNTGTEAFF	12	TRBV7-9	TRBJ1-1	.	.
TGTGCCAGCAGTTTGGCAGGGGCGGGGGGCAATCAGCCCCAGCATTTT	CASSLAGAGGNQPQHF	16	TRBV28	TRBJ1-5	.	.
TGCAGCGTTGAAGGCGGGAGGAGTGTGGATGAGCAGTTCTTC	CSVEGGRSVDEQFF	14	TRBV29-1	TRBJ2-1	.	TRBD2
TGTGCCAGCGAGGAGGAGACCCAGTACTTC	CASEEETQYF	10	TRBV2	TRBJ2-5	.	.
TGTGCCAGCAGCCAACGACTAGCGGGAGGGCGCGGGGCCAACGTCCTGACTTTC	CASSQRLAGGRGANVLTF	18	TRBV14	TRBJ2-6	.	TRBD2
TGCGCCAGCAGCGGGACTAGCGGGAGTTTGGATACGCAGTATTTT	CASSGTSGSLDTQYF	15	TRBV5-1	TRBJ2-3	.	TRBD2
TGTGCCAGTACGGAGGACAGGGGACGGAATCAGCCCCAGCATTTT	CASTEDRGRNQPQHF	15	TRBV19	TRBJ1-5	.	TRBD1
TGTGCCACCAGCAGAAGGACAGTTGGTGAGCAGTACTTC	CATSRRTVGEQYF	13	TRBV15	TRBJ2-7	.	.
TGTGCCAGCAGGGGCGGGACGTGGCTCACCGGGGAGCTGTTTTTT	CASRGGTWLTGELFF	15	TRBV6-6	TRBJ2-2	.	.
TGTGCCTGCGAATCCGGGCGAACTAGGACCTCACCCCTCCACTTT	CACESGRTRTSPLHF	15	TRBV30	TRBJ1-6	.	.